The sequence of this TCR beta chain was determined in a study of blood T cell repertoires in COVID-19. This CDR3 comprises 11 residues. Germline V gives CDR1 MGHRA, CDR2 YSYEKL. With 4 bases removed from V and 7 bases from J, the gap between germline ends came to 5 bases. As processed by the authors: From reference gene primer amplification, estimates of nucleated cell counts were derived. Some clones are missing from TCRdb's copy, which holds only in-frame ones; the method was immunoSEQ multiplex PCR. From that table come the V and J calls and clone size; the DNA was used to work out D and trimming. Here the sample spans about 240,000 clones, approximately 84% being singletons.

This receptor was taken from a woman in her thirties or forties with acute COVID-19. Input material: PBMCs or T cells enriched from blood (not recorded which). This chain connects TRBV4-1 to TRBJ2-1, with D uncertain. The CDR3 region has the DNA TGCGCCAGCAGCCGAGGTAATGAGCAGTTCTTC. Translating gives CASSRGNEQFF.